This T cell receptor beta chain was identified in a study of cytomegalovirus exposure and HLA in healthy donors. The study's findings and limits: Highest at DRB1 and lowest at HLA-C, TCR association rates differed among HLA loci in a later analysis.

Those who donated were healthy bone marrow donors. This clone has a single count. The antigen remains undetermined. PCR primers comprised 60 Vbeta and 13 Jbeta primers. Sequenced by immunoSEQ multiplex PCR; TCRdb stores in-frame clones only, minus some. The sample yields 85,000 to 95,000 clones, 70% to 80% seen once. The CDR3 totals 14 residues. The V and J ends lost 7 bases and 1 base respectively, with 13 bases between them. The germline V gene has CDR1 SQVTM and CDR2 ANQGSEA. The sample comprised PBMCs. The receptor was isolated from a man aged 25-45 years in good health and CMV-seropositive. This rearrangement joins TRBV29-1 to TRBJ2-2, with D possibly being TRBD1 (6 bases). CDR3 nucleotides: TGCAGCGCCCAGGGGTCTTTGAACACCGGGGAGCTGTTTTTT. This sequence encodes CSAQGSLNTGELFF.